This T cell receptor (beta chain) was found in a study of blood T cell repertoires in COVID-19. Study-wide context: The United States, Italy and Spain were the sources of the acute and convalescent COVID-19 samples. PBMCs, B-cell-depleted T cells, or T cells were the source of the cDNA or gDNA that made up the material.

This clone was detected only a few times. In the original analysis: Nucleated cell counts were estimated from reference gene primer amplification. Only in-frame clones appear in the TCRdb table, and some are missing; sequencing was by immunoSEQ multiplex PCR. Clone size and V and J calls were adopted from that table, with D and trimming inferred from the DNA. The sample has 220,000 or so clones, 82% seen once. Seattle's enrolled individuals joined amid active infection and were then monitored longitudinally. Losses at the gene ends were 1 base for V and 9 bases for J; bases not matched to a gene: 11. Germline assignment: CDR1 SNHLY and CDR2 FYNNEI. The CDR3 runs to 15 residues.

The chain has TRBV2 and TRBJ2-7; 8 nucleotides align to TRBD1. The TCR was taken from a woman of 80 years or more with COVID-19, enrolled during active disease. Material: peripheral blood. This CDR3 is CASSEGQGAQIGQYF. The CDR3 nucleotides are TGTGCCAGCAGTGAAGGTCAGGGGGCGCAGATTGGGCAGTACTTC.